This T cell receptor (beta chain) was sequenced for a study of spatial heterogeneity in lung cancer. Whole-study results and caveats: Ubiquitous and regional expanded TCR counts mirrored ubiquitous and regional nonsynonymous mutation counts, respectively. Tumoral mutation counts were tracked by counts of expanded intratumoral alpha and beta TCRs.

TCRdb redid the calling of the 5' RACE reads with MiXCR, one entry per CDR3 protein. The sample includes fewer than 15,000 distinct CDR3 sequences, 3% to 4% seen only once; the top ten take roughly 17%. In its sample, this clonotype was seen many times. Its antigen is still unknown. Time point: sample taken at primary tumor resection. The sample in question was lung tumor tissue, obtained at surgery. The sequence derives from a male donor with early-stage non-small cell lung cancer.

The CDR3 DNA follows: TGCGCCAGCAGCTTGGTACAGGGCGAGCAGTACTTC. This codes for CASSLVQGEQYF. The V call is TRBV5-1, the J call TRBJ2-7, with D maybe TRBD1 (6 bases). Germline CDR1 reads SGHRS; CDR2 reads YFSETQ. The CDR3 sequence is 12 residues long. Trimming cost V 0 bases and J 6 bases, with 7 bases left between them.